In its sample, the clone carrying this TCR beta chain was seen a few times. Antigen: not known. The sample is drawn from a study of high-grade serous ovarian cancer treatment subgroups. At the level of the study: Samples averaged 14,192 reads and approximately 7,000 unique TCR beta rearrangements. General observations from the study: Only CDR3 was analyzed; CDR1 and CDR2 were not. TCR relatedness rose with neoantigen level and trended with mutation load. Bulk tumor TCR sequencing gave no spatial information.

The germline gives CDR1 DFQATT, CDR2 SNEGSKA (reference sequence). The CDR3 spans 10 residues. Tumor tissue was taken before any definitive surgery or chemotherapy was given. Method: immunoSEQ multiplex PCR; TCRdb's copy keeps in-frame clones and lacks some. The data contain 1,500 to 2,000 clones, under 80% of them singletons. The V gene is TRBV20-1, the J gene TRBJ2-5; D ambiguous. The sample was tumor tissue. This TCR derives from a human donor with high-grade serous ovarian cancer. The CDR3 sequence is CSAAGVTQYF. CDR3 coding DNA: TGCAGCGCTGCTGGGGTGACCCAGTACTTC.